The 14 T cell receptor beta chains reported below all come from one sample, sequenced in a study of T cells in Graves' hyperthyroidism and ophthalmopathy. Amplification targeted TCR beta CDR3 regions from RNA transcripts. A first-round RT-PCR of the TCR CDR3 used the HTBI primer set. In TCRdb, the multiplex PCR reads were re-called with MiXCR into one record per CDR3 protein. The sample comprises 250,000 to 300,000 distinct CDR3 sequences, approximately 12% of which are singletons, and approximately 7.8% rests with the top ten. The sequencing sample was made of blood. All receptors derive from a woman in her 30s with Graves' hyperthyroidism that later progressed to Graves' ophthalmopathy.

The chain recombines TRBV4-2 with TRBJ2-5; TRBD1 agrees at 7 bases. This CDR3 region has 14 residues. The germline gives CDR1 LGHNA, CDR2 YNFKEQ. V gave up 0 bases and J gave up 3 bases; unmatched junction bases: 1. For the CDR3, the DNA is TGTGCCAGCAGCCAAGACGGACAGGAAGAGACCCAGTACTTC. Protein product: CASSQDGQEETQYF.

On this clonotype: A much more abundant neighbour one base away suggests this may be a read error. CDR3 in DNA: TGTGCCGGCAGCCCCCCCGTGAGCTCCTACGAGCAGTACTTC. Its translation: CAGSPPVSSYEQYF. The chain combines TRBV7-9 with TRBJ2-7; D remains unclear. The CDR3 covers 14 residues. The germline CDR1 and CDR2 sequences are SEHNR and FQNEAQ (reference sequence).

This clonotype was observed at least ten times. This rearrangement joins TRBV12-3 or TRBV12-4 to TRBJ2-3; 10 bases match TRBD2. The CDR3 consists of 14 residues. Trimming at V came to 6 bases and at J to 3 bases, leaving 3 bases not matched to a gene. CDR3 nucleotide sequence: TGTGCCAGCAGACTAGCGGGAATGACAGATACGCAGTATTTT. The encoded protein is CASRLAGMTDTQYF.

This clonotype was recorded many times. The chain combines TRBV7-2 with TRBJ2-7, with D maybe TRBD2 (6 bases). Germline values: CDR1 SGHTA, CDR2 FQGNSA. Deletions cut 5 bases from V and 7 bases from J, with 18 bases between. The CDR3 consists of 14 residues. The CDR3 reads CASSLSSGVVEQYF. The CDR3 region has the DNA TGTGCCAGCAGCCTATCCTCGGGAGTTGTTGAGCAGTACTTC.

This clonotype has at least ten counts. The genes are TRBV6-1 and TRBJ2-1, with TRBD2 identical over 9 bases. CDR1 MNHNS and CDR2 SASEGT come from the germline V gene. CDR3 size: 18 residues. Germline trimming cut 2 bases from V and 7 bases from J; bases unmatched to any gene: 15. The CDR3 is CASSELVGREGPGNEQFF. CDR3 bases: TGTGCCAGCAGTGAACTGGTCGGGCGGGAGGGCCCTGGAAATGAGCAGTTCTTC.

The table lists this clonotype with many counts. The chain combines TRBV27 with TRBJ1-5; 9 positions agree with TRBD1. The CDR3 has 18 amino acids. The ends lost 6 bases at V and 6 bases at J; junction bases unmatched: 18. CDR1 and CDR2 (germline): MNHEY, SMNVEV (reference sequence). The CDR3 protein is CASSFDRGKGLNPQPQHF. The CDR3 DNA follows: TGTGCCAGCAGCTTCGACAGGGGGAAGGGCTTGAATCCTCAGCCCCAGCATTTT.

At least ten counts were recorded for this clonotype. The gene calls are TRBV27 and TRBJ2-7; 9 bases align to TRBD2. The CDR3 is 14 amino acids. CDR1 MNHEY and CDR2 SMNVEV come from the germline V gene (reference sequence). Trimming at V came to 2 bases and at J to 3 bases, leaving 2 bases not matched to a gene. CDR3 sequence (DNA): TGTGCCAGCAGTTTACTAGCGGGATACTACGAGCAGTACTTC. It codes for CASSLLAGYYEQYF.

This clonotype was observed a few times. The chain links TRBV5-8 to TRBJ2-3; 13 bases fit TRBD2. This CDR3 has 16 residues. Germline trimming cut 4 bases from V and 5 bases from J; bases unmatched to any gene: 7. CDR1 is SGHTS, CDR2 YDEGEE, per germline. The CDR3 loop reads CASSLGLAGEKDTQYF. As DNA, the CDR3 is TGTGCCAGCAGCCTAGGACTAGCGGGAGAAAAAGATACGCAGTATTTT.

The chain employs TRBV28 and TRBJ2-2, with 9 bases that match TRBD1. V was clipped by 2 bases and J by 7 bases; unmatched bases: 8. CDR1 is MDHEN, CDR2 SYDVKM, per germline. This CDR3 contains 16 residues. The CDR3 sequence: CASSLGDREKSGELFF. As DNA, the CDR3 is TGTGCCAGCAGTTTAGGGGACAGGGAAAAAAGCGGGGAGCTGTTTTTT.

Many counts were recorded for this clonotype. The chain couples TRBV11-2 to TRBJ2-7, with D unresolved. The CDR3 contains 12 residues. V was pared by 3 bases and J by 3 bases, with 6 bases between. Germline V gives CDR1 SGHAT, CDR2 FQNNGV. This CDR3 is CASSLGNYEQYF. In nucleotides, the CDR3 is TGTGCCAGCAGCTTGGGTAACTACGAGCAGTACTTC.

This clonotype was observed many times. The chain is built from TRBV6-6 and TRBJ2-7, with 8 bases that match TRBD1. Looked up from germline, CDR1 is MNHNY and CDR2 is SVGAGI (reference sequence). The trim removed 2 bases at V and 3 bases at J, leaving 3 bases unmatched. The CDR3 extends over 14 amino acids. This CDR3 reads CASSYGTGGYEQYF. The CDR3 coding sequence is TGTGCCAGCAGTTACGGGACAGGTGGCTACGAGCAGTACTTC.

This clonotype has a count of ten or more. The chain employs TRBV5-1 and TRBJ1-5, with D perhaps TRBD1 (5 bases). Germline V gene data show CDR1 as SGHRS and CDR2 as YFSETQ. The CDR3 consists of 13 residues. V was clipped by 5 bases and J by 2 bases, with 8 bases between them. The CDR3 loop is CASSRDGNQPQHF. The CDR3 DNA sequence: TGCGCCAGCAGTCGGGACGGCAATCAGCCCCAGCATTTT.

The rearrangement links TRBV5-6 to TRBJ1-6; a weak D match, TRBD1 (6 bases). CDR3 length equals 14 residues. V was clipped by 2 bases and J by 7 bases, with 10 bases between them. The germline CDR1 and CDR2 sequences are SGHDT and YYEEEE. The CDR3 region has the DNA TGTGCCAGCAGCTTTCGGCAGGGGAATTCACCCCTCCACTTT. It yields the protein CASSFRQGNSPLHF.

The table lists this clonotype with many counts. The V and J genes are TRBV20-1 and TRBJ1-1, with TRBD1 as a possible D gene (5 bases). The germline V gene has CDR1 DFQATT and CDR2 SNEGSKA (reference sequence). Trimming took off 1 base at V and 1 base at J, with 13 bases between the two ends. The CDR3 has 15 amino acids. CDR3 coding DNA: TGCAGTGCTAGAGGTTGGGACGATGGGAACACTGAAGCTTTCTTT. It encodes CSARGWDDGNTEAFF.